This T cell receptor (beta chain) was sequenced during a study of resident and recirculating memory T cells in vitiligo (dated by TCRdb to about 2018). Concerning the study at large: For TCR beta sequencing, each of a few stable vitiligo patients provided PBMCs along with epidermis taken by shave biopsy from two lesional and two nonlesional sites. Without any cell sorting, samples were homogenized immediately before genomic DNA was extracted using the Qiagen DNeasy Blood & Tissue Kit. The goal of the human TCR beta sequencing was to check whether lesional vitiligo skin contained specific clones that differed from the clones found in nonlesional skin and blood.

Germline trimming amounts to 4 bases on V and 6 bases on J, with 10 as the count of junction bases outside the gene matches. The CDR3 measures 16 amino acids from cysteine to phenylalanine. The CDR3 DNA has 48 bases and is translated from base 1. Based on the germline V gene, the CDR1 and CDR2 sequences are MDHEN and SYDVKM. The immunoSEQ hsTCRB kit was used to amplify TCR beta chains from the genomic DNA. TCR beta libraries were sequenced on an Illumina MiSeq instrument by the immunoSEQ service. Per the authors' processing: Analysis of the repertoire data was performed with the immunoSEQ Analyzer. TCRdb took this table from immuneACCESS and kept in-frame rearrangements with V and J called. Such tables lack part of the clones; where checked against another copy, unresolved V genes explain under half of the gap, and the rest is unexplained. That table furnishes V, J and clone size, whereas the DNA furnished D and trimming. The sample table records 70,000 to 95,000 clones; 92% of these occur just once. The biggest ten clones account for approximately 5.4% of the sample.

The full study reports these points: Future mechanistic studies are needed so that the relative contributions of the lesion-infiltrating T cell clones and of human Trm versus Tcm pools can be evaluated. No unique dominant TCR clone was detected, and clonality varied among vitiligo lesions. By overlap and correlation analysis, no significant repertoire overlap was shown between biopsies, even within a single patient, except for each lesion compared with itself. Because TCR sequences were not shared across biopsy sites or across patients, the findings suggest that different lesions are infiltrated by different T cell clones, a pattern described as private specificity.

As concerns this clone: Its antigen is not yet known. Base quality data are lacking; no much larger clone is found one base away.

A patient's vitiligo counted as stable when the lesions had not changed at all during the previous 6 months. To count as stable, patients also needed to show no confetti depigmentation, which is a clinical sign of active vitiligo. Any patient who had received treatment in the previous three months was excluded. PBMCs were isolated from heparinized blood by Ficoll density gradient centrifugation and then flash-frozen. The receptor's source is a male donor with vitiligo. Recombination joined TRBV28 with TRBJ2-3; TRBD2 fits 10 bases in the junction. Sequenced: blood. The CDR3: CASSSQREGRWDTQYF. The nucleotide sequence reads TGTGCCAGCAGTTCCCAGCGGGAGGGCCGTTGGGATACGCAGTATTTT.